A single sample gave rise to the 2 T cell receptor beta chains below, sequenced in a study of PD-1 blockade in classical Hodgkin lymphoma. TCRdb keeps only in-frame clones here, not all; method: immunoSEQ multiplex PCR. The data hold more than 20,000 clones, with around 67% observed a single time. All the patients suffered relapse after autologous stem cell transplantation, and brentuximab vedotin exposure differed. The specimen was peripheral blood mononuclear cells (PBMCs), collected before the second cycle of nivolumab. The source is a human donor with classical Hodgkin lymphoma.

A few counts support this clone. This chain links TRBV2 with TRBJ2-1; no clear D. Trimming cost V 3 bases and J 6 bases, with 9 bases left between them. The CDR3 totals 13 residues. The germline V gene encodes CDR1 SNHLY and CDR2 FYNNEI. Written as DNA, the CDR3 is TGTGCCAGCAGTGACTCGAGCGTCAATGAGCAGTTCTTC. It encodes CASSDSSVNEQFF.

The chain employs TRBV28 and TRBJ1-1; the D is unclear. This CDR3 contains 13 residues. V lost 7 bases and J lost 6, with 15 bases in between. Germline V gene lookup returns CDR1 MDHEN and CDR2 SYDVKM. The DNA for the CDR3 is TGTGCCAGCAAGATGGACTTCCTCGCTGAAGCTTTCTTT. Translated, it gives CASKMDFLAEAFF.